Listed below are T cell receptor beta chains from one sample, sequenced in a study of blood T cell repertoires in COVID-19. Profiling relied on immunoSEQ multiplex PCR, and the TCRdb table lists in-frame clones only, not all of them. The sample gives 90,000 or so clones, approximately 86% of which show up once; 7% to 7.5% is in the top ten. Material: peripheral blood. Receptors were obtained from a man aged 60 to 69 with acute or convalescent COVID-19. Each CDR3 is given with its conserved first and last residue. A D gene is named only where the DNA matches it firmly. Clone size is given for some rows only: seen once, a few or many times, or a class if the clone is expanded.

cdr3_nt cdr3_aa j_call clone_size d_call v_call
TGTGCCAGCAGCTCGCAGGACAGGATAGGTGAAGCTTTCTTT CASSSQDRIGEAFF TRBJ1-1 - TRBD1 TRBV7-9
TGTGCCAGCAGCTTAGATCATCAGGGTAGGAACACTGAAGCTTTCTTT CASSLDHQGRNTEAFF TRBJ1-1 - - TRBV11-2
TGTGCCAGCAGCCCACCCCAGGGTATGAACACTGAAGCTTTCTTT CASSPPQGMNTEAFF TRBJ1-1 - - TRBV5-4
TGTGCCAGCAGCGGAGGGGGAGGGACTAATGAAAAACTGTTTTTT CASSGGGGTNEKLFF TRBJ1-4 - - TRBV9
TGTGCCAGCAGCGCGCACGTGGGGGGGCTCACAGATACGCAGTATTTT CASSAHVGGLTDTQYF TRBJ2-3 - - TRBV7-8
TGTGCTAGTGGTTTTGGGCCCCGCTATGGCTACACCTTC CASGFGPRYGYTF TRBJ1-2 once - TRBV12-5
TGTGCCAGCAGTGAAGCTGGACACTATTCGATCCAAAAGACCCAGTACTTC CASSEAGHYSIQKTQYF TRBJ2-5 - - TRBV6-1
TGTGCCAGCAGCCATCGGGGGGCTGGAAACACCATATATTTT CASSHRGAGNTIYF TRBJ1-3 - - TRBV3-1/TRBV3-2
TGTGCCAGCAGGTCTCCGGGACAGGGATCTGGAAACACCATATATTTT CASRSPGQGSGNTIYF TRBJ1-3 - TRBD1 TRBV28
TGTGCCAGCAGGAGGGGCGGGGCGGGGAGGTACGAGCAGTACTTC CASRRGGAGRYEQYF TRBJ2-7 - - TRBV7-2
TGTGCCAGCAACCATGGACAGGGTATGGAGACCCAGTACTTC CASNHGQGMETQYF TRBJ2-5 - TRBD1 TRBV3-1/TRBV3-2
TGTGCCAGCACCTCATACAAGTATGGCTACACCTTC CASTSYKYGYTF TRBJ1-2 - - TRBV12-3/TRBV12-4
TGTGCCAGCACTCTGGACAGGGGAGGCGAGCAGTACTTC CASTLDRGGEQYF TRBJ2-7 - TRBD1 TRBV28
TGTGCCAGCAGCTTAGTCGCGAATCAGGGGGCGGAGAACACTGAAGCTTTCTTT CASSLVANQGAENTEAFF TRBJ1-1 - TRBD1 TRBV7-6
TGTGCCAGCAGTGCGGACAGGGGGACCACAGATACGCAGTATTTT CASSADRGTTDTQYF TRBJ2-3 - TRBD1 TRBV2
TGCGCCAGCAGCCCGGGACAAATTTCCGATACGCAGTATTTT CASSPGQISDTQYF TRBJ2-3 - - TRBV5-1
TGTGCCAGCAGCCCAGGGGGGAACTATGGCTACACCTTC CASSPGGNYGYTF TRBJ1-2 - TRBD1 TRBV11-2
TGTGCCAGCAGCCCCCGGGACAGGGAGGGCGAGCAGTACTTC CASSPRDREGEQYF TRBJ2-7 - TRBD1 TRBV3-1/TRBV3-2
TGTGCCAGCTCACGCCTCCAGGGGAAAAACATTCAGTACTTC CASSRLQGKNIQYF TRBJ2-4 - - TRBV18
TGTGCCAGTAGATCGAGGGGGACCGCTAACGATGAGCAGTTCTTC CASRSRGTANDEQFF TRBJ2-1 - - TRBV19
TGTGCCAGCAGACCAACCTCAGGGATTATGAACACTGAAGCTTTCTTT CASRPTSGIMNTEAFF TRBJ1-1 - - TRBV3-1/TRBV3-2
TGTGCCACCAGGGGCGGGATTGGGACAGATACGCAGTATTTT CATRGGIGTDTQYF TRBJ2-3 - - TRBV15
TGCGCCAGCAGCTTGAGCGGACTAGCGGGAGGGGAGACCCAGTACTTC CASSLSGLAGGETQYF TRBJ2-5 - TRBD2 TRBV5-1
TGTGCCACCAGCAGTGGACAGGGTAGGGAAAAACTGTTTTTT CATSSGQGREKLFF TRBJ1-4 - TRBD1 TRBV15
TGTGCCAGCAGAGTAGACGGGGGTACGAACACTGAAGCTTTCTTT CASRVDGGTNTEAFF TRBJ1-1 - - TRBV6-4
TGTGCCAGCAGTTTACAGGGGGCAGGCGAGCAGTACTTC CASSLQGAGEQYF TRBJ2-7 - TRBD1 TRBV12-3/TRBV12-4
TGTGCCAGCAGCTTAGCAGCCACTACCGGGTCAGATACGCAGTATTTT CASSLAATTGSDTQYF TRBJ2-3 - - TRBV7-6
TGCAGTGCTAGTCTGAGCGGGGGGACAGATACGCAGTATTTT CSASLSGGTDTQYF TRBJ2-3 - TRBD2 TRBV20-1
TGTGCCAGCAGTTACCTGTTCGGACAGGGGGGCGCACGGTATGGCTACACCTTC CASSYLFGQGGARYGYTF TRBJ1-2 few TRBD1 TRBV6-2/TRBV6-3
TGTGCCAGTAGATATCGGACAGGGAGGACCACGGGCCACAATGAGCAGTTCTTC CASRYRTGRTTGHNEQFF TRBJ2-1 once TRBD1 TRBV19
TGTGCCAGCGAGGGAGCTGGGGCCAACGTCCTGACTTTC CASEGAGANVLTF TRBJ2-6 - - TRBV6-5
TGTGCCTGGAGAGAAAACTTACAGGGGCTTTGGAACTATGGCTACACCTTC CAWRENLQGLWNYGYTF TRBJ1-2 - TRBD1 TRBV30
TGTGCCAGCAGGGGGCCTGTAGAGACCCAGTACTTC CASRGPVETQYF TRBJ2-5 - - TRBV28
TGTGCCAGCAGCTTAGTCGGGACTAGCCACGAGCAGTACTTC CASSLVGTSHEQYF TRBJ2-7 - TRBD2 TRBV7-2
TGTGCCAGCAGTACGACAGGGGAAGGCTACACCTTC CASSTTGEGYTF TRBJ1-2 few TRBD1 TRBV6-5
TGTGCCAGCAGTTCGTGGCACCAGAACACTGAAGCTTTCTTT CASSSWHQNTEAFF TRBJ1-1 - - TRBV2
TGTGCCAGCAGCCTGGAGGATACGCAGTATTTT CASSLEDTQYF TRBJ2-3 - - TRBV12-3/TRBV12-4
TGCGCCAGCAGCTTGGAAGTCAGGGGGCGCGGTTCACCCCTCCACTTT CASSLEVRGRGSPLHF TRBJ1-6 - TRBD1 TRBV5-1
TGTGCCAGCACCTCCGGGGGGCCCTACGAGCAGTACTTC CASTSGGPYEQYF TRBJ2-7 - - TRBV5-6
TGTGCCAGCAGCAGCGAAATGGTCCAGTCTGGATCACCCCTCCACTTT CASSSEMVQSGSPLHF TRBJ1-6 - - TRBV5-6
TGTGCCAGCAGCTTAGTCGGACTAGCGGGGGGACTCACAGATACGCAGTATTTT CASSLVGLAGGLTDTQYF TRBJ2-3 - TRBD2 TRBV11-2
TGTGCCAGCAGTGCGGACAGGGGGCAGACTGAAGCTTTCTTT CASSADRGQTEAFF TRBJ1-1 - TRBD1 TRBV27
TGTGCCAGCAGCCCCCTAGCGGGGAGCACCTACGAGCAGTACTTC CASSPLAGSTYEQYF TRBJ2-7 - TRBD2 TRBV7-2
TGTGCCTGGTTAGGGGGCGGTTTTGGCTACACCTTC CAWLGGGFGYTF TRBJ1-2 - TRBD1 TRBV30
TGTGCCAGTAGTGTCGGGAGAGTTGGTGATACGCAGTATTTT CASSVGRVGDTQYF TRBJ2-3 - - TRBV19
TGTGCCTGGAGTGAGCCAGGGGACGTTTCACCCCTCCACTTT CAWSEPGDVSPLHF TRBJ1-6 - - TRBV30
TGTGCCAGCAGCGTAGGGGGGACAGCTAGCTCTGGGGCCAACGTCCTGACTTTC CASSVGGTASSGANVLTF TRBJ2-6 - TRBD1 TRBV9
TGCGCCAGCAGCTTGGGATCTGGGACAGGGGTTGAAAAACTGTTTTTT CASSLGSGTGVEKLFF TRBJ1-4 - TRBD1 TRBV5-1
TGTGCCAGCAGTGAACAGGTCTCCTACGAGCAGTACTTC CASSEQVSYEQYF TRBJ2-7 - - TRBV2
TGCGCCAGCAGCTTGGCGGGACTAGGATACAATGAGCAGTTCTTC CASSLAGLGYNEQFF TRBJ2-1 - TRBD2 TRBV5-1
TGCACCAGCAGCCACCGCTCTTGGGGCTATAGCAATCAGCCCCAGCATTTT CTSSHRSWGYSNQPQHF TRBJ1-5 - - TRBV1
TGCGCCAGCAAGACAGGTAGTTCTGATACGCAGTATTTT CASKTGSSDTQYF TRBJ2-3 - - TRBV5-1
TGTGCCAGTACCAGGGGTACCAGCGGTAATCAGCCCCAGCATTTT CASTRGTSGNQPQHF TRBJ1-5 - - TRBV19
TGTGCCAGCAGTTCTAAGGGGGCCTCCTACGAGCAGTACTTC CASSSKGASYEQYF TRBJ2-7 - TRBD1 TRBV27
TGTGCCAGCAGCCCACAGGGGGTTGTGACTGAAGCTTTCTTT CASSPQGVVTEAFF TRBJ1-1 few TRBD1 TRBV7-9
TGTGCCAGCAGTTTATTATCAGGGTTCACGAACACTGAAGCTTTCTTT CASSLLSGFTNTEAFF TRBJ1-1 - - TRBV27
TGTGCCAGCAGCTCCGACAGGGGTTATACTGAAGCTTTCTTT CASSSDRGYTEAFF TRBJ1-1 - TRBD1 TRBV7-9